Listed below are T cell receptor beta chains from one sample, sequenced in a study of T cells in localized non-small cell lung cancer. Some clones are missing from TCRdb's copy, which holds only in-frame ones; the method was immunoSEQ multiplex PCR. The sample carries 53,000 or so clones, around 80% recorded once. The starting material was peripheral blood mononuclear cells, obtained before any cancer treatment. The receptors come from a man aged 35 to 69 with stage III lung adenocarcinoma. Each CDR3 is given with its conserved first and last residue. A D gene is named only where the DNA matches it firmly. Rows may omit the clone size; those that give it use once, few, many or a size class.

CDR3 DNA: TGTGCCAGCTCACCATCCCGGGACAGGGTCGAGGAGCAGTACTTC
CDR3 protein: CASSPSRDRVEEQYF
clone size: NA
J gene: TRBJ2-7
V gene: TRBV18
D gene: TRBD1

CDR3 DNA: TGCGCCAGCAGCTTGGCCGGGACAGGGGATGGCTACACCTTC
CDR3 protein: CASSLAGTGDGYTF
clone size: NA
J gene: TRBJ1-2
V gene: TRBV5-1
D gene: TRBD1

CDR3 DNA: TGTGCCAGCTCACCACGCCGGACAGGGGGCACCGGGGAGCTGTTTTTT
CDR3 protein: CASSPRRTGGTGELFF
clone size: NA
J gene: TRBJ2-2
V gene: TRBV18
D gene: TRBD1

CDR3 DNA: TGTGCCAGCAGCTTGGTGTCAGGAATTTCTATGGCTAACACCTTC
CDR3 protein: CASSLVSGISMANTF
clone size: NA
J gene: TRBJ1-2
V gene: TRBV5-8
D gene: NA

CDR3 DNA: TGCGCCAGCAGCCAAGATCCCTCGGGGCAAGAGACCCAGTACTTC
CDR3 protein: CASSQDPSGQETQYF
clone size: NA
J gene: TRBJ2-5
V gene: TRBV4-3
D gene: NA

CDR3 DNA: TGTGCCAGCAGCTCCCTCTTGGACGCCGGGGAGCTGTTTTTT
CDR3 protein: CASSSLLDAGELFF
clone size: NA
J gene: TRBJ2-2
V gene: TRBV7-9
D gene: NA

CDR3 DNA: TGTGCCAGCAGTTACAAAGCTAACTATGGCTACACCTTC
CDR3 protein: CASSYKANYGYTF
clone size: NA
J gene: TRBJ1-2
V gene: TRBV27
D gene: NA

CDR3 DNA: TGTGCCAGCAGTTACCGCCAGGGGGGAGATCAGCCCCAGCATTTT
CDR3 protein: CASSYRQGGDQPQHF
clone size: NA
J gene: TRBJ1-5
V gene: TRBV6-5
D gene: TRBD1

CDR3 DNA: TGCGCCAGCAGCCAAGAGATATTCTCTGGGGCCAACGTCCTGACTTTC
CDR3 protein: CASSQEIFSGANVLTF
clone size: NA
J gene: TRBJ2-6
V gene: TRBV4-3
D gene: NA

CDR3 DNA: TGCGCCAGCAGCCAAGGGACAGGGGGGTCCTACGAGCAGTACTTC
CDR3 protein: CASSQGTGGSYEQYF
clone size: NA
J gene: TRBJ2-7
V gene: TRBV4-3
D gene: TRBD1

CDR3 DNA: TGTGCCAGCAGGGACTATCCGCAAGAGACCCAGTACTTC
CDR3 protein: CASRDYPQETQYF
clone size: NA
J gene: TRBJ2-5
V gene: TRBV6-1
D gene: NA

CDR3 DNA: TGTGCCAGCAGTTACCACACCACAGGGAACACTGAAGCTTTCTTT
CDR3 protein: CASSYHTTGNTEAFF
clone size: once
J gene: TRBJ1-1
V gene: TRBV6-6
D gene: NA

CDR3 DNA: TGTGCCAGCAGCCCCTCCGGGACTAGCGCCAATGAGCAGTTCTTC
CDR3 protein: CASSPSGTSANEQFF
clone size: NA
J gene: TRBJ2-1
V gene: TRBV11-2
D gene: TRBD2

CDR3 DNA: TGTGCCAGCAGCTCCGGGACAGTTAACACCGGGGAGCTGTTTTTT
CDR3 protein: CASSSGTVNTGELFF
clone size: NA
J gene: TRBJ2-2
V gene: TRBV11-2
D gene: TRBD1